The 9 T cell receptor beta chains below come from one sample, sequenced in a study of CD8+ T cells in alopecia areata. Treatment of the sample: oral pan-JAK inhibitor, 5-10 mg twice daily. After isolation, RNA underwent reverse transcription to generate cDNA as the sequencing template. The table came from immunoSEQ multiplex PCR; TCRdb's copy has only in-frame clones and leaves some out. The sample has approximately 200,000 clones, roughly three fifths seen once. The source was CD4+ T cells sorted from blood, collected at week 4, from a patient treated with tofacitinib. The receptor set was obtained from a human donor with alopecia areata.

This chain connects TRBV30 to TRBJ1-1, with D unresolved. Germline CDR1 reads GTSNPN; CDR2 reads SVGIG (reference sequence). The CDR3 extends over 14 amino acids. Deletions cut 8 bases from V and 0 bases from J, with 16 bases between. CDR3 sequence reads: CARHPVRMNTEAFF. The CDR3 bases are TGTGCCCGACACCCCGTCCGCATGAACACTGAAGCTTTCTTT.

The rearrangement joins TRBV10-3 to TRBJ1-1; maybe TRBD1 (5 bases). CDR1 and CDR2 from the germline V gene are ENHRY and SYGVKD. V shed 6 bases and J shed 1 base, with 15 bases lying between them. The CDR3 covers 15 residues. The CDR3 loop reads CAIRGLGEKNTEAFF. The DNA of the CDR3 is TGTGCCATCAGGGGATTGGGGGAGAAGAACACTGAAGCTTTCTTT.

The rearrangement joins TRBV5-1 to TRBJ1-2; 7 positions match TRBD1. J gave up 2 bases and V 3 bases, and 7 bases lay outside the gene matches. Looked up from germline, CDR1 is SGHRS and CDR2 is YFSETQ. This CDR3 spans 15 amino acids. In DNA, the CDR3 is TGCGCCAGCAGCTCCCGACAGGGCGACAACTATGGCTACACCTTC. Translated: CASSSRQGDNYGYTF. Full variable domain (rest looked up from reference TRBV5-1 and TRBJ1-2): KAGVTQTPRYLIKTRGQQVTLSCSPISGHRSVSWYQQTPGQGLQFLFEYFSETQRNKGNFPGRFSGRQFSNSRSEMNVSTLELGDSALYLCASSSRQGDNYGYTFGSGTRLTVV.

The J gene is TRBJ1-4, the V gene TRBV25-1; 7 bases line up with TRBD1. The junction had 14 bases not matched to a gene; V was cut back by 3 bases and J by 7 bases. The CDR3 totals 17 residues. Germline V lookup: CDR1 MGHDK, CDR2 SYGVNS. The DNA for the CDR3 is TGTGCCAGCAGTGACCAATTGACAGGGAAGGTTGTTGAAAAACTGTTTTTT. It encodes CASSDQLTGKVVEKLFF.

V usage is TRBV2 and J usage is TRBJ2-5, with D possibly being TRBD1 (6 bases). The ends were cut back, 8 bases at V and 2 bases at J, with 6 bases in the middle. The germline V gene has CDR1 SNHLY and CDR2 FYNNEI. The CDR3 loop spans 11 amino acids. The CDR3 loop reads CASGQQETQYF. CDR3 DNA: TGTGCCAGCGGACAGCAAGAGACCCAGTACTTC.

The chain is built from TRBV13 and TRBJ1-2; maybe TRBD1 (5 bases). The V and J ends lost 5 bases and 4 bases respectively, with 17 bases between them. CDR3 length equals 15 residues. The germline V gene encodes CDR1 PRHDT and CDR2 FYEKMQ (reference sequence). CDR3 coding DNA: TGTGCCAGCAGCCACCGACAGACCTGGGGCTATGGCTACACCTTC. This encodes CASSHRQTWGYGYTF. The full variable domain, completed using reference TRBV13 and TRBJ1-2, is AAGVIQSPRHLIKEKRETATLKCYPIPRHDTVYWYQQGPGQDPQFLISFYEKMQSDKGSIPDRFSAQQFSDYHSELNMSSLELGDSALYFCASSHRQTWGYGYTFGSGTRLTVV.

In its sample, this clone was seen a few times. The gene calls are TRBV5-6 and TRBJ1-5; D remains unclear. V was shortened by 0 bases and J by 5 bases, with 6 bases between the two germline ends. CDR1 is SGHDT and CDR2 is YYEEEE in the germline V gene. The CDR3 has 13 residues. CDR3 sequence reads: CASSLDPDQPQHF. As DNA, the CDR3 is TGTGCCAGCAGCTTGGACCCGGATCAGCCCCAGCATTTT.

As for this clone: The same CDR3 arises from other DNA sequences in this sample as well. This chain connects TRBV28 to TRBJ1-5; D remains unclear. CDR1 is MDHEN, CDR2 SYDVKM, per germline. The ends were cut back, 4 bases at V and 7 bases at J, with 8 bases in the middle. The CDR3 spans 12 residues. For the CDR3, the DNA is TGTGCCAGCAGTTCGGGAGGCCAGCCCCAGCATTTT. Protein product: CASSSGGQPQHF.

CDR3 region: CASSPGSREDEQYF. CDR3 in DNA: TGTGCCAGCTCACCCGGTAGCAGGGAAGACGAGCAGTACTTC. The chain recombines TRBV18 with TRBJ2-7; D possibly corresponds to TRBD1 (5 bases). The V gene's germline CDR1 is KGHSH and CDR2 LQKENI. V was cut by 3 bases and J by 5 bases, with 14 bases left in between. The CDR3 consists of 14 residues.